This T cell receptor (beta chain) was captured by sequencing in a study of shared clonotypes between healthy human individuals. The naive CD8 fraction comprised CD45RO-negative cells positively selected for CCR7 and excluded terminally differentiated effector memory CD45RA+ cells. Profiled with immunoSEQ multiplex PCR; TCRdb holds only in-frame clones, not every one. The table lists 800,000 to 950,000 clones, 95% to 97% of them singletons, with under 0.25% in the top ten. This clone was seen a few times. Other DNA variants within this sample encode the same CDR3. This receptor was obtained from a young man in good health. The material sequenced was naive CD8+ T cells sorted from blood.

DNA for the CDR3: TGTGCCAGCAGTTTCCGGGAGACCCAGTACTTC. Encoded protein: CASSFRETQYF. The genes are TRBV27 and TRBJ2-5, with D hard to call. The CDR3 spans 11 residues. Trimming pared 3 bases from V and 5 bases from J, leaving 4 bases between. Germline-derived CDR1 and CDR2 are MNHEY and SMNVEV (reference sequence).